This record concerns one T cell receptor (beta chain) sequence. With 5 bases removed from V and 7 bases from J, the gap between germline ends came to 11 bases. The CDR3 contains 13 residues. Germline loops: CDR1 KGHSH, CDR2 LQKENI. These data are taken from a study of blood T cell repertoires in COVID-19. Study overall: Some COVID-19 samples were acute and others convalescent; all came from the United States, Italy and Spain. In each case, the material was cDNA or gDNA derived from T cells, B-cell-depleted T cells, or PBMCs.

Original handling: From reference gene primer amplification, estimates of nucleated cell counts were derived. Assay: immunoSEQ multiplex PCR; the TCRdb copy retains only in-frame clones and omits some. The V and J calls and clone size are taken from that table; D and trimming were inferred from the DNA. This sample carries fewer than 200,000 clones, around 85% of them seen once, and the ten largest clones take around 8%. The sample consisted of peripheral blood. This clonotype was obtained from an older woman with acute or convalescent COVID-19. The V gene is TRBV18, the J gene TRBJ1-4; no reliable D call. CDR3 sequence reads: CASSNSGGEKLFF. Here the CDR3 DNA reads TGTGCCAGCTCAAACTCAGGAGGTGAAAAACTGTTTTTT. The whole variable domain, remainder taken from reference TRBV18 and TRBJ1-4, is NAGVMQNPRHLVRRRGQEARLRCSPMKGHSHVYWYRQLPEEGLKFMVYLQKENIIDESGMPKERFSAEFPKEGPSILRIQQVVRGDSAAYFCASSNSGGEKLFFGSGTQLSVL.